The present T cell receptor (beta chain) was sequenced within a study of sequential checkpoint blockade in melanoma. Study-wide background: First-line arms were nivolumab then ipilimumab, or the reverse, randomized 1:1. Maintenance nivolumab came after either treatment sequence.

Trimming cost V 0 bases and J 5 bases, with 10 bases left between them. CDR1 is LGHNT, CDR2 FRNRAP, per germline. The CDR3 has 14 residues. Treatment: randomized to nivolumab then ipilimumab (arm A) or the reverse (arm B). None of the patients previously received DNA-damaging chemotherapy. From thawed PBMCs, live CD3+CD8+ cells negative for CD19 and CD56 were sorted. Here immunoSEQ multiplex PCR was the method, and the copy in TCRdb shows in-frame clones only, minus some. The sample has tens of thousands of clones; roughly nine tenths are singletons. The chain has TRBV12-5 and TRBJ2-5; no definite D call. The source material was CD8+ T cells sorted from blood (inferred from file names), sampled from a patient given nivolumab and ipilimumab in sequence. The source is a human donor with melanoma. Written as DNA, the CDR3 is TGTGCTAGTGGTTTGGTCCGAACCCGGGAGACCCAGTACTTC. It specifies CASGLVRTRETQYF.